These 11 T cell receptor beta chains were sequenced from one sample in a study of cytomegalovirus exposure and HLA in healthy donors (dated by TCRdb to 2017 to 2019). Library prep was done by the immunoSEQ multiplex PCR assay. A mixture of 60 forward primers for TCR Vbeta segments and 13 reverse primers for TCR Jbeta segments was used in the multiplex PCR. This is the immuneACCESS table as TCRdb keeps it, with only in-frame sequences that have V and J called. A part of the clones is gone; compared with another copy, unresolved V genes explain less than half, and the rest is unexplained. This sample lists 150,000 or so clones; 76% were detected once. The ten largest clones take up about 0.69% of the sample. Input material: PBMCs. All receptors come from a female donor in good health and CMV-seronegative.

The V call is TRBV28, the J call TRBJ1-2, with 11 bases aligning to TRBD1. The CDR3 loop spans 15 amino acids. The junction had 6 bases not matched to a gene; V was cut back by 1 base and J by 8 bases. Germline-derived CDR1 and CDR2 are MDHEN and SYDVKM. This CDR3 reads CASSLSDRGLGGYTF. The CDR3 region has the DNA TGTGCCAGCAGTTTATCGGACAGGGGGCTAGGGGGCTACACCTTC.

CDR3 region: CASSETSGRAGELFF. The CDR3 DNA reads as TGTGCCAGCAGTGAAACTAGCGGGAGGGCCGGGGAGCTGTTTTTT. This chain connects TRBV2 to TRBJ2-2; TRBD2 matches 13 bases. V was clipped by 2 bases and J by 6 bases; unmatched bases: 0. This CDR3 has 15 residues. Germline CDR1 and CDR2: SNHLY and FYNNEI.

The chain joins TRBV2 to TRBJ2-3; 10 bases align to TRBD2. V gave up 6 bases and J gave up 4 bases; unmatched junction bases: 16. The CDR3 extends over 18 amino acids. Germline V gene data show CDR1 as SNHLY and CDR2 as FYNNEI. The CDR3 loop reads CASRGGLAGVGMPDTQYF. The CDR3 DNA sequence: TGTGCCAGCAGGGGGGGGCTAGCGGGGGTTGGTATGCCAGATACGCAGTATTTT.

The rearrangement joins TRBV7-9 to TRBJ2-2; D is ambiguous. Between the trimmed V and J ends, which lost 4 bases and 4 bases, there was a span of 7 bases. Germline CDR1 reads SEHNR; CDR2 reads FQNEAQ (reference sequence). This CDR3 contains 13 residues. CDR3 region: CASSSWSTGELFF. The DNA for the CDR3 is TGTGCCAGCAGCTCCTGGAGCACCGGGGAGCTGTTTTTT.

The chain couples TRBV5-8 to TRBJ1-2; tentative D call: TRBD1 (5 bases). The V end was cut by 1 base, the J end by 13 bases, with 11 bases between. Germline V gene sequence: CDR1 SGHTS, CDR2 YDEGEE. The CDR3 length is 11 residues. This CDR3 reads CASSLRGYGTF. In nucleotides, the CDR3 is TGTGCCAGCAGCTTGCGGGGGTACGGCACCTTC.

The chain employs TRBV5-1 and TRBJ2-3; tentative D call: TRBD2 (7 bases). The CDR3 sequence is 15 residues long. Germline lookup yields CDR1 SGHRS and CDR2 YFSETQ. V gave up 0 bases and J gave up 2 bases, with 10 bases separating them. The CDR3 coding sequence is TGCGCCAGCAGCTTGGAGGGGGGGATCACAGATACGCAGTATTTT. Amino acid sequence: CASSLEGGITDTQYF. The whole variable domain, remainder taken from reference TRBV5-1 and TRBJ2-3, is KAGVTQTPRYLIKTRGQQVTLSCSPISGHRSVSWYQQTPGQGLQFLFEYFSETQRNKGNFPGRFSGRQFSNSRSEMNVSTLELGDSALYLCASSLEGGITDTQYFGPGTRLTVL.

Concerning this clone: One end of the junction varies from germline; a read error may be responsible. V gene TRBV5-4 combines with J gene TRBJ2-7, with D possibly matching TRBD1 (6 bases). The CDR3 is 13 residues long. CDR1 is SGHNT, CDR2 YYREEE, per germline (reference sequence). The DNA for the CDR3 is TGTGCCAGCAGCCTCCCAGGGGCCCCAGTCGAGGACTTC. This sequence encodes CASSLPGAPVEDF.

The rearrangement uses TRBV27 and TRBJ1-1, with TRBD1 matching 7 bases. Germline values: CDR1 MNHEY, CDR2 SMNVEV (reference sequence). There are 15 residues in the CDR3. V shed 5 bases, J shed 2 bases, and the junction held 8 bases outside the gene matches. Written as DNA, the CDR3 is TGTGCCAGCAGTATTAGGACAGGCGGTAACACTGAAGCTTTCTTT. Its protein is CASSIRTGGNTEAFF.

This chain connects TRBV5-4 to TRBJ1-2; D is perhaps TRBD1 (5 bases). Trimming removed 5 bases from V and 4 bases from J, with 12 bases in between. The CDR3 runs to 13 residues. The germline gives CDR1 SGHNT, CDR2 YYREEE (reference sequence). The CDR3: CASRLGGSYGYTF. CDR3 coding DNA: TGTGCCAGCAGGCTGGGGGGGAGCTATGGCTACACCTTC.

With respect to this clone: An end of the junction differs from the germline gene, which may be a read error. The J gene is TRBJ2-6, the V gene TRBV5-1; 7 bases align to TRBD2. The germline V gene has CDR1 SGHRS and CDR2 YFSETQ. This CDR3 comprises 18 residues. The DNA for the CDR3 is TGCGCCAGCAGCTTGAATCCTTCCGGGGGGACTGGGGCCAACGGCCTGACTTTC. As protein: CASSLNPSGGTGANGLTF.

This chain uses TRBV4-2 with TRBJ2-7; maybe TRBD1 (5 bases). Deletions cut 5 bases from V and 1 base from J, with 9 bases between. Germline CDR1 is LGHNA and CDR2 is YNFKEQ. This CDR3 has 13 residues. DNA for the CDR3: TGTGCCAGCAGCGGGGCCCCGTCCTACGAGCAGTACTTC. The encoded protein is CASSGAPSYEQYF.